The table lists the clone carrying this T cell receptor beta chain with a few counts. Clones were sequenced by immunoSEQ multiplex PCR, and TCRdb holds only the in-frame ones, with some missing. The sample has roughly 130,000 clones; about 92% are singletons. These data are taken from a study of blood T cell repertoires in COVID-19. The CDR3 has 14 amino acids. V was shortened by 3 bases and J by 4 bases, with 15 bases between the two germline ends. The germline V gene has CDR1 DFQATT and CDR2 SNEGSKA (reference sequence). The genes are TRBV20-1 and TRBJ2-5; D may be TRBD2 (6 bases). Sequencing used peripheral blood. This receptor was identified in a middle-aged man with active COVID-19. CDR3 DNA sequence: TGCAGTGCTAGTCCGGCTAGCGACTCAGAGACCCAGTACTTC. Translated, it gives CSASPASDSETQYF.